The T cell receptor beta chain described here comes from a study of regulatory T cells in long-lasting Graves disease. CDR1 MNHEY and CDR2 SMNVEV come from the germline V gene (reference sequence). This CDR3 contains 13 residues. V was pared by 3 bases and J by 1 base, with 6 bases between. Library construction for TCR beta used iRepertoire HTBI primers and Arm-PCR of CDR3 regions. One entry per CDR3 protein results from TCRdb running MiXCR on the multiplex PCR reads. This table has about 220,000 distinct CDR3 sequences, 15% to 20% appearing once. Time point noted: newly diagnosed GD, antithyroid drugs for less than 3 months. The TCR library was made from RNA extracted from PBMCs. An endocrinology department located in Xi'an, China, was where the patients came from.

This sequence originates from a female donor with Graves disease. Sequenced material: peripheral blood mononuclear cells (PBMCs), taken at new diagnosis, from a patient treated with antithyroid drugs. The chain is built from TRBV27 and TRBJ1-1; no firm D call. CDR3 amino acids: CASSFLRNTEAFF. DNA for the CDR3: TGTGCCAGCAGTTTTCTACGGAACACTGAAGCTTTCTTT.